The rows below give T cell receptor beta chains drawn from one sample of a study of cytomegalovirus exposure and HLA in healthy donors. The method was immunoSEQ multiplex PCR; TCRdb's version includes in-frame clones alone and lacks a portion of them. Of roughly 70,000 clones in the sample, around 80% are singletons; the top ten hold 6% to 6.5%. Material: PBMCs. The receptors come from a man aged 50 to 59 in good health and CMV-seronegative. Each CDR3 is given with its conserved first and last residue. The D gene is left open where the match is weak. Part of the rows lack a size; the others show once, few, many or a class for expanded clones.

d_call	clone_size	v_call	j_call	cdr3_nt	cdr3_aa
-	-	TRBV10-1	TRBJ1-3	TGCGCCAGCAGTGAGTCGACAGGAGCAAACACCATATATTTT	CASSESTGANTIYF
-	-	TRBV19	TRBJ1-2	TGTGCCAGTAGTACTACCTTTGGGGGGGGCAACTATGGCTACACCTTC	CASSTTFGGGNYGYTF
-	-	TRBV28	TRBJ2-3	TGTGCCAGCAGCACAGCTCCGGATACGCAGTATTTT	CASSTAPDTQYF
-	-	TRBV2	TRBJ2-1	TGTGCCAGCATTCTGGGAGCGGGTAAATACAATGAGCAGTTCTTC	CASILGAGKYNEQFF
-	-	TRBV6-5	TRBJ1-1	TGTGCCAGCTCCCGACCGGGCACTGAAGCTTTCTTT	CASSRPGTEAFF
-	few	TRBV5-1	TRBJ1-2	TGCGCCAGCAGGTGGGCGGGGGGATATGAATATGGCTACACCTTC	CASRWAGGYEYGYTF
-	few	TRBV7-9	TRBJ1-1	TGTGCCAGCAGCCCTTCGAACACTGAAGCTTTCTTT	CASSPSNTEAFF
-	-	TRBV30	TRBJ1-2	TGTGCCTGGACGCAGGGAACTAACTATGGCTACACCTTC	CAWTQGTNYGYTF
-	-	TRBV5-1	TRBJ2-2	TGCGCCAGCAGCTTGGAACCGAGCACCGGGGAGCTGTTTTTT	CASSLEPSTGELFF
-	-	TRBV29-1	TRBJ1-5	TGCAGCACCCAAACAGGAGATCAGCCCCAGCATTTT	CSTQTGDQPQHF
TRBD1	-	TRBV5-6	TRBJ2-7	TGTGCCAGCAGCTCCCGGGACAGGGAGGACTTC	CASSSRDREDF
-	-	TRBV6-5	TRBJ1-1	TGTGCCAGTAAGGGGGGGACTGAAGCTTTCTTT	CASKGGTEAFF
TRBD1	once	TRBV25-1	TRBJ2-1	TGTGCCAGCAGGGCCAGGGGGCTTTTCGGTGAGCAGTTCTTC	CASRARGLFGEQFF
-	few	TRBV18	TRBJ1-2	TGTGCCAGCTTCTTCCTTGGGGGGACGGAGAACTATGGCTACACCTTC	CASFFLGGTENYGYTF
TRBD1	few	TRBV6-5	TRBJ1-1	TGTGCCAGCAGGACAGGGACCACTGAAGCTTTCTTT	CASRTGTTEAFF
-	once	TRBV27	TRBJ1-2	TGTGCCAGCAGTCCTATCTCCGGGACACCTTCTAGAAGGGGCTACACCTTC	CASSPISGTPSRRGYTF
-	-	TRBV5-5	TRBJ1-1	TGTGCCAGCAGCTTAGCAGGGGCGCGGAACACTGAAGCTTTCTTT	CASSLAGARNTEAFF
TRBD1	few	TRBV18	TRBJ1-6	TGTGCCAGCTCACCAGGACAGGGGGTAAATTCACCCCTCCACTTT	CASSPGQGVNSPLHF
TRBD1	-	TRBV5-4	TRBJ2-7	TGTGCCAGCAGCTACGGGACAGGGCTTTACGAGCAGTACTTC	CASSYGTGLYEQYF
-	-	TRBV6-5	TRBJ1-5	TGTGCCAGCACCCAAAACTACGGGGGGAATCAGCCCCAGCATTTT	CASTQNYGGNQPQHF